The source of this TCR beta chain is a study of CD8+CD57+ T cells in acquired aplastic anemia. Study overall: Mean DNA quantity obtained from sorted CD4+ and CD8+ cells was about 3 ug. Sequencing produced an average of about 11 million reads per healthy donor for CD4+ cells. Findings of the study overall: Patients and healthy controls showed no significant CD8+ Simpson's diversity difference. Patients shared about 30 CD8+ CDR3 sequences with controls.

As to this clonotype: Antigen unknown. Relative to the germline gene, one junction end is altered; a read error may explain this.

The germline V gene encodes CDR1 SEHNR and CDR2 FQNEAQ (reference sequence). The CDR3 extends over 14 amino acids. Genomic DNA was employed as the template in profiling TCR beta VDJ and CDR3. A single record per CDR3 protein comes from TCRdb applying MiXCR to the reads. The data contain about 190,000 distinct CDR3 sequences, less than 65% of them seen just once; the ten biggest clones take up about 15%. This receptor was identified in a human donor in good health, serving as a control. The V and J genes are TRBV7-9 and TRBJ2-1, with 7 bases lining up with TRBD2. Input material: sorted CD4+, CD8+, or CD8+CD57+ T cells (not recorded which) from PBMCs. The CDR3 region is CASSPGGSYNEQSF. DNA of the CDR3: TGTGCCAGCAGCCCGGGGGGATCCTACAACGAGCAGTCCTTC.